The 30 T cell receptor beta chains reported below all come from one sample, sequenced in a study of blood T cell repertoires in COVID-19. Some clones are missing from TCRdb's copy, which holds only in-frame ones; the method was immunoSEQ multiplex PCR. Of about 480,000 clones in the sample, about 85% were seen once. Source material: PBMCs or T cells enriched from blood (not recorded which). These receptors all come from a woman aged 55-69 years who had recovered from COVID-19.

The chain recombines TRBV3-1 (or the pseudogene TRBV3-2) with TRBJ1-1; D not resolved. V gave up 0 bases and J gave up 4 bases, with 15 bases separating them. Germline values: CDR1 LGHDT, CDR2 YNNKEL (reference sequence). CDR3 size: 16 residues. The CDR3 is CASSQDRVGVGTEAFF. CDR3 in DNA: TGTGCCAGCAGCCAAGATAGAGTGGGCGTGGGCACTGAAGCTTTCTTT.

The chain employs TRBV11-2 and TRBJ2-1, with D possibly being TRBD1 (5 bases). Trimming cost V 7 bases and J 9 bases, with 10 bases left between them. This CDR3 has 11 amino acids. CDR1 and CDR2 from the germline V gene are SGHAT and FQNNGV. The CDR3 DNA follows: TGTGCCAGCACAGGGCAGGGTGAGCAGTTCTTC. Translated, it gives CASTGQGEQFF.

The CDR3 nucleotides are TGTGCCAGCAGCTTAGATCTTTCCTCCTCTGGAAACACCATATATTTT. This codes for CASSLDLSSSGNTIYF. This chain connects TRBV7-6 to TRBJ1-3; D is uncertain. The V gene's germline CDR1 is SGHVS and CDR2 FNYEAQ. The CDR3 loop spans 16 amino acids. V lost 1 base and J 0 bases, leaving 10 bases between the germline ends. The entire variable domain, with the rest obtained from reference TRBV7-6 and TRBJ1-3, is as follows: GAGVSQSPRYKVTKRGQDVALRCDPISGHVSLYWYRQALGQGPEFLTYFNYEAQQDKSGLPNDRFSAERPEGSISTLTIQRTEQRDSAMYRCASSLDLSSSGNTIYFGEGSWLTVV.

The sample holds one count of this clone. The V and J genes are TRBV19 and TRBJ2-6, with 7 positions matching TRBD1. Trimming cost V 8 bases and J 0 bases; bases outside gene matches: 7. CDR1 and CDR2 from the germline V gene are LNHDA and SQIVND (reference sequence). This CDR3 region has 16 residues. The CDR3 DNA reads TGTGCCAGTGCAAGGGACAGCTACTCTGGGGCCAACGTCCTGACTTTC. Translating gives CASARDSYSGANVLTF.

The chain carries TRBV2 and TRBJ2-2, with D unclear. The germline CDR1 and CDR2 sequences are SNHLY and FYNNEI. V was pared by 1 base and J by 1 base, with 10 bases between. The CDR3 loop spans 16 amino acids. The CDR3 sequence is CASSEGLFMNTGELFF. The CDR3 region has the DNA TGTGCCAGCAGTGAAGGGCTCTTCATGAACACCGGGGAGCTGTTTTTT.

The chain combines TRBV6-5 with TRBJ2-1; D gene uncertain. The ends were cut back, 11 bases at V and 5 bases at J, with 10 bases in the middle. The CDR3 has 11 amino acids. The germline V gene encodes CDR1 MNHEY and CDR2 SVGAGI. The CDR3 protein is CAVRYNNEQFF. In DNA, the CDR3 is TGTGCCGTACGATACAACAATGAGCAGTTCTTC.

This clone was detected a few times. The rearrangement joins TRBV2 to TRBJ2-5; 11 positions match TRBD1. The trim removed 6 bases at V and 7 bases at J, leaving 1 base unmatched. The CDR3 runs 12 residues. Germline CDR1 reads SNHLY; CDR2 reads FYNNEI. CDR3 DNA: TGTGCCAGCAGGGGACAGGGGGTGACCCAGTACTTC. It encodes CASRGQGVTQYF.

The chain uses TRBV7-9 and TRBJ1-1; a possible D gene is TRBD1 (6 bases). The germline CDR1 and CDR2 sequences are SEHNR and FQNEAQ (reference sequence). This CDR3 spans 12 amino acids. Trimming removed 2 bases at V and 6 bases at J, with 7 bases between. CDR3 sequence: CASSLWGPEAFF. Written as DNA, the CDR3 is TGTGCCAGCAGCTTATGGGGGCCTGAAGCTTTCTTT.

This clone was recorded once. The gene calls are TRBV5-1 and TRBJ1-5, with D hard to call. Germline-derived CDR1 and CDR2 are SGHRS and YFSETQ. CDR3 length equals 13 residues. Trimming pared 4 bases from V and 3 bases from J, leaving 8 bases between. This chain's CDR3 is CASSPGNNQPQHF. Written as DNA, the CDR3 is TGCGCCAGCAGCCCCGGGAACAATCAGCCCCAGCATTTT.

V and J are TRBV5-5 and TRBJ2-7; 7 positions agree with TRBD1. CDR1 is SGHKS, CDR2 YYEKEE, per germline (reference sequence). V shed 1 base, J shed 2 bases, and the junction held 0 bases outside the gene matches. This CDR3 is built from 13 residues. The CDR3 is CASSLTGAYEQYV. The DNA of the CDR3 is TGTGCCAGCAGCTTGACAGGGGCCTACGAGCAGTACGTC.

This clone has more than one count but fewer than ten. The chain combines TRBV7-2 with TRBJ1-2, with TRBD1 matching 10 bases. The CDR3 sequence is 15 residues long. The germline V gene encodes CDR1 SGHTA and CDR2 FQGNSA. The ends lost 4 bases at V and 1 base at J; junction bases unmatched: 3. The CDR3 nucleotides are TGTGCCAGCAGCTCATGGGACAGGGGTAACTATGGCTACACCTTC. Amino acid sequence: CASSSWDRGNYGYTF. Based on the CDR3 plus reference TRBV7-2 and TRBJ1-2, the full variable domain is GAGVSQSPSNKVTEKGKDVELRCDPISGHTALYWYRQSLGQGLEFLIYFQGNSAPDKSGLPSDRFSAERTGGSVSTLTIQRTQQEDSAVYLCASSSWDRGNYGYTFGSGTRLTVV.

The chain is built from TRBV2 and TRBJ1-2, with TRBD1 matching over 7 bases. CDR3 length equals 15 residues. Unmatched junction bases numbered 6, after V lost 1 base and J lost 4 bases. The V gene's germline CDR1 is SNHLY and CDR2 FYNNEI. DNA for the CDR3: TGTGCCAGCAGTGAAGGGACAGGCCGCCTCTATGGCTACACCTTC. This sequence encodes CASSEGTGRLYGYTF.

CDR3 protein: CASSPLTGSAEAFF. DNA of the CDR3: TGTGCCAGCAGTCCCCTGACAGGGTCGGCTGAAGCTTTCTTT. The rearrangement links TRBV6-6 to TRBJ1-1; 7 nucleotides align to TRBD1. The CDR3 extends over 14 amino acids. V gave up 5 bases and J gave up 6 bases; unmatched junction bases: 9. Germline values: CDR1 MNHNY, CDR2 SVGAGI (reference sequence).

The chain joins TRBV7-6 to TRBJ1-1; 7 bases line up with TRBD1. The V segment lost 0 bases and the J segment 4 bases; nucleotides outside the gene matches: 5. The CDR3 spans 15 residues. The germline V gene encodes CDR1 SGHVS and CDR2 FNYEAQ. CDR3 DNA: TGTGCCAGCAGCTTAGCGTTATCAGGGGGCACTGAAGCTTTCTTT. Translating it yields CASSLALSGGTEAFF.

This rearrangement joins TRBV5-1 to TRBJ2-7, with 9 bases that match TRBD1. Germline V lookup: CDR1 SGHRS, CDR2 YFSETQ. The length of the CDR3 is 13 residues. The J segment lost 6 bases and the V segment lost 4 bases, leaving 5 bases of the junction unmatched. The CDR3 nucleotides read TGCGCCAGCAGCGCCGGGACAGGGCTCGAGCAGTACTTC. Encoded protein: CASSAGTGLEQYF.

This sequence joins TRBV27 and TRBJ1-3; 11 nucleotides line up with TRBD1. CDR1 is MNHEY and CDR2 is SMNVEV in the germline V gene (reference sequence). This CDR3 contains 18 residues. V lost 3 bases, J lost 0 bases, and 7 bases stayed unmatched. The chain's CDR3 is CASSFGQGAWDSGNTIYF. The CDR3 DNA is TGTGCCAGCAGTTTTGGACAGGGGGCCTGGGACTCTGGAAACACCATATATTTT.

The V gene is TRBV11-2, the J gene TRBJ1-3; no clear D. V was shortened by 3 bases and J by 0 bases, with 6 bases between the two germline ends. Germline values: CDR1 SGHAT, CDR2 FQNNGV. The CDR3 is 14 residues long. The CDR3 loop reads CASSLADSGNTIYF. CDR3 DNA: TGTGCCAGCAGCTTGGCCGACTCTGGAAACACCATATATTTT.

This clone was recorded once. V is TRBV6-1 and J is TRBJ2-7; tentatively, D is TRBD1 (6 bases). Per germline, CDR1 MNHNS and CDR2 SASEGT. V lost 2 bases and J lost 6, with 14 bases in between. The CDR3 spans 14 residues. CDR3 residues: CASSEKAGVGEQYF. CDR3 coding DNA: TGTGCCAGCAGTGAAAAGGCAGGGGTAGGCGAGCAGTACTTC.

The chain is built from TRBV4-1 and TRBJ1-4; tentatively, D is TRBD1 (5 bases). The length of the CDR3 is 17 residues. V lost 4 bases and J lost 4, with 19 bases in between. In germline, CDR1 is MGHRA, CDR2 YSYEKL. The CDR3: CASSPVTETVYNEKLFF. Written as DNA, the CDR3 is TGCGCCAGCAGCCCAGTCACCGAGACAGTATATAATGAAAAACTGTTTTTT.

The V call is TRBV6-6, the J call TRBJ1-5, with D tentatively TRBD1 (6 bases). Germline V gene sequence: CDR1 MNHNY, CDR2 SVGAGI (reference sequence). This CDR3 spans 14 amino acids. V lost 2 bases and J lost 6, with 11 bases in between. CDR3 in DNA: TGTGCCAGCAGTTACCTCCAGGGGCTTCAGCCCCAGCATTTT. Protein sequence: CASSYLQGLQPQHF.

The chain has TRBV18 and TRBJ2-1; 8 nucleotides match TRBD2. The CDR3 is made up of 18 amino acids. Trimming at V came to 2 bases and at J to 6 bases, leaving 15 bases not matched to a gene. In germline, CDR1 is KGHSH, CDR2 LQKENI. CDR3 sequence (DNA): TGTGCCAGCTCACCAATCTTAGGTAGCGGGGTACTTGGCAATGAGCAGTTCTTC. Translating gives CASSPILGSGVLGNEQFF. Drawing the rest from reference TRBV18 and TRBJ2-1, the complete variable domain is NAGVMQNPRHLVRRRGQEARLRCSPMKGHSHVYWYRQLPEEGLKFMVYLQKENIIDESGMPKERFSAEFPKEGPSILRIQQVVRGDSAAYFCASSPILGSGVLGNEQFFGPGTRLTVL.

The rearrangement joins TRBV7-8 to TRBJ1-1; 7 nucleotides agree with TRBD1. Per germline, CDR1 SGHVS and CDR2 FQNEAQ. V lost 4 bases, J lost 5 bases, and 4 bases stayed unmatched. There are 13 residues in the CDR3. The CDR3 region is CASSSDRVTEAFF. CDR3 DNA: TGTGCCAGCAGCTCCGACAGGGTTACTGAAGCTTTCTTT.

V usage is TRBV10-1 and J usage is TRBJ1-2, with 7 bases that match TRBD1. The CDR3 is 13 amino acids. The trim removed 4 bases at V and 8 bases at J, leaving 7 bases unmatched. In germline, CDR1 is WNHNN, CDR2 SYGVQD (reference sequence). Here the CDR3 reads CASSVDRDKGYTF. The CDR3 region has the DNA TGCGCCAGCAGTGTCGACAGGGATAAGGGCTACACCTTC.

This clone was observed once. This sequence joins TRBV28 and TRBJ1-5; TRBD1 matches 8 bases. The CDR3 contains 15 residues. The germline V gene encodes CDR1 MDHEN and CDR2 SYDVKM. The V segment lost 6 bases and the J segment 6 bases; nucleotides outside the gene matches: 10. CDR3 in amino acids: CASSPVRGQGQPQHF. CDR3 in DNA: TGTGCCAGCAGCCCCGTCAGGGGGCAGGGTCAGCCCCAGCATTTT. Filled out from reference TRBV28 and TRBJ1-5, the complete variable domain reads DVKVTQSSRYLVKRTGEKVFLECVQDMDHENMFWYRQDPGLGLRLIYFSYDVKMKEKGDIPEGYSVSREKKERFSLILESASTNQTSMYLCASSPVRGQGQPQHFGDGTRLSIL.

The V call is TRBV11-3, the J call TRBJ1-6; D is perhaps TRBD1 (6 bases). CDR3 size: 16 residues. The germline gives CDR1 SGHNT, CDR2 YENEEA. The ends were cut back, 4 bases at V and 6 bases at J, with 16 bases in the middle. DNA of the CDR3: TGTGCCAGCAGCTCTTCCGGGACAAACGTTAATTCACCCCTCCACTTT. Residues: CASSSSGTNVNSPLHF.

This rearrangement joins TRBV27 to TRBJ1-2; 9 nucleotides align to TRBD1. The CDR3 covers 14 residues. V was clipped by 4 bases and J by 8 bases; unmatched bases: 8. From germline, CDR1 is MNHEY and CDR2 SMNVEV (reference sequence). The CDR3 is CASSYDRGSGGYTF. CDR3 nucleotide sequence: TGTGCCAGCAGTTACGACAGGGGGAGCGGAGGCTACACCTTC.

The chain has TRBV27 and TRBJ1-1; no definite D call. This CDR3 region has 14 residues. The V end was cut by 2 bases, the J end by 2 bases, with 9 bases between. Germline CDR1 MNHEY, CDR2 SMNVEV (reference sequence). In nucleotides, the CDR3 is TGTGCCAGCAGTTTACTGGCGGTTAACACTGAAGCTTTCTTT. As protein: CASSLLAVNTEAFF.

The V and J genes are TRBV5-5 and TRBJ2-2, with 7 bases that match TRBD2. CDR3 length: 16 residues. Germline CDR1 SGHKS, CDR2 YYEKEE (reference sequence). The V and J ends lost 1 base and 0 bases, in that order; junction bases with no gene match: 3. The CDR3 DNA sequence: TGTGCCAGCAGCTTGACCGGGACTACGAACACCGGGGAGCTGTTTTTT. This sequence encodes CASSLTGTTNTGELFF.

This rearrangement joins TRBV10-3 to TRBJ2-7, with TRBD1 matching over 7 bases. CDR3 length: 14 amino acids. The ends lost 6 bases at V and 3 bases at J; junction bases unmatched: 8. CDR1 ENHRY and CDR2 SYGVKD come from the germline V gene. In nucleotides, the CDR3 is TGTGCCATCAGCCCCGACAGGGACCTCTACGAGCAGTACTTC. It yields the protein CAISPDRDLYEQYF.

V and J are TRBV14 and TRBJ1-6; TRBD1 might be the D (5 bases). The ends were cut back, 1 base at V and 0 bases at J, with 22 bases in the middle. CDR1 SGHDN and CDR2 FVKESK come from the germline V gene. CDR3 length: 21 residues. The DNA of the CDR3 is TGTGCCAGCAGCCAAGCGGGTGACGCCAGGGTCTTCAGCTCCTATAATTCACCCCTCCACTTT. Amino acids: CASSQAGDARVFSSYNSPLHF.